Listed below are T cell receptor beta chains from one sample, sequenced in a study of blood T cells in healthy people across ages. One entry per CDR3 protein, called by TCRdb with MiXCR from the 5' RACE reads. The table has 850,000 to 1,000,000 distinct CDR3 sequences, roughly 48% seen once. The sequenced sample consisted of blood. The receptors shown here come from a man aged 30-40 years in good health. Each CDR3 is given with its conserved first and last residue. Each record gives: clone size, V gene, D gene, J gene, CDR3 protein, CDR3 DNA. The D gene is left open where the match is weak. Only some rows state a clone size, as once, few, many or a class for expanded clones.

clone size: few
V gene: TRBV24-1
D gene: NA
J gene: TRBJ1-1
CDR3 protein: CATSEWDGEAFF
CDR3 DNA: TGTGCCACCAGTGAGTGGGACGGTGAAGCTTTCTTT

clone size: NA
V gene: TRBV21-1
D gene: NA
J gene: TRBJ2-7
CDR3 protein: CAKPGLAVYEQYF
CDR3 DNA: TGTGCCAAGCCGGGACTAGCGGTCTACGAGCAGTACTTC

clone size: NA
V gene: TRBV25-1
D gene: NA
J gene: TRBJ1-4
CDR3 protein: CASSEYGLANEKLFF
CDR3 DNA: TGTGCCAGCAGTGAATATGGGTTGGCTAATGAAAAACTGTTTTTT

clone size: NA
V gene: TRBV18
D gene: NA
J gene: TRBJ1-4
CDR3 protein: CASSGGTPPSEKLFF
CDR3 DNA: TGTGCCAGCTCGGGCGGGACACCGCCCTCAGAAAAACTGTTTTTT

clone size: NA
V gene: TRBV5-5
D gene: TRBD1
J gene: TRBJ2-7
CDR3 protein: CASSLGNDRGTEQYF
CDR3 DNA: TGTGCCAGCAGCTTGGGGAATGACAGGGGAACGGAGCAGTACTTC

clone size: few
V gene: TRBV20-1
D gene: TRBD2
J gene: TRBJ2-3
CDR3 protein: CSAPSGGVGTDTQYF
CDR3 DNA: TGCAGTGCTCCAAGCGGGGGGGTGGGCACAGATACGCAGTATTTT

clone size: few
V gene: TRBV6-2/TRBV6-3
D gene: TRBD1
J gene: TRBJ2-5
CDR3 protein: CASKTGAKEQYF
CDR3 DNA: TGTGCCAGCAAGACAGGGGCGAAGGAGCAGTACTTC

clone size: NA
V gene: TRBV9
D gene: TRBD2
J gene: TRBJ2-7
CDR3 protein: CASSPQGLANHEQYF
CDR3 DNA: TGTGCCAGCAGCCCTCAGGGACTAGCTAACCACGAGCAGTACTTC

clone size: few
V gene: TRBV18
D gene: NA
J gene: TRBJ2-4
CDR3 protein: CASSPRGTYF
CDR3 DNA: TGTGCCAGCTCACCGAGAGGCACGTACTTC

clone size: NA
V gene: TRBV3-1
D gene: NA
J gene: TRBJ2-6
CDR3 protein: CASSQAQGLIDLTF
CDR3 DNA: TGTGCCAGCAGCCAAGCACAGGGCCTAATTGACCTGACTTTC

clone size: NA
V gene: TRBV7-2
D gene: NA
J gene: TRBJ2-5
CDR3 protein: CASSYRDSGTQYF
CDR3 DNA: TGTGCCAGCAGCTACAGGGACTCCGGGACCCAGTACTTC

clone size: few
V gene: TRBV3-1
D gene: TRBD1
J gene: TRBJ2-3
CDR3 protein: CASSPTGTVTDTQYF
CDR3 DNA: TGTGCCAGCAGCCCTACTGGGACAGTCACAGATACGCAGTATTTT

clone size: NA
V gene: TRBV19
D gene: TRBD1
J gene: TRBJ2-7
CDR3 protein: CASSIFAGGSYEQYF
CDR3 DNA: TGTGCCAGTAGTATTTTTGCAGGGGGCTCCTACGAGCAGTACTTC

clone size: NA
V gene: TRBV7-9
D gene: NA
J gene: TRBJ2-4
CDR3 protein: CASRLAGALENIQYF
CDR3 DNA: TGTGCCAGCAGGTTGGCAGGGGCGTTGGAAAACATTCAGTACTTC

clone size: NA
V gene: TRBV5-1
D gene: NA
J gene: TRBJ1-1
CDR3 protein: CASSLRRGGGTEAFF
CDR3 DNA: TGCGCCAGCAGCTTGCGGAGGGGGGGTGGCACTGAAGCTTTCTTT

clone size: NA
V gene: TRBV3-1
D gene: NA
J gene: TRBJ1-5
CDR3 protein: CASSQRVAGNQPQHF
CDR3 DNA: TGTGCCAGCAGCCAACGGGTCGCTGGCAATCAGCCCCAGCATTTT

clone size: NA
V gene: TRBV7-2
D gene: TRBD1
J gene: TRBJ2-5
CDR3 protein: CASSLQGRQGVQTQYF
CDR3 DNA: TGTGCCAGCAGCCTACAAGGAAGACAGGGGGTCCAGACCCAGTACTTC

clone size: NA
V gene: TRBV28
D gene: NA
J gene: TRBJ2-3
CDR3 protein: CASSQGGAEGTDTQYF
CDR3 DNA: TGTGCCAGCAGCCAGGGCGGGGCAGAGGGGACAGATACGCAGTATTTT

clone size: NA
V gene: TRBV11-2
D gene: NA
J gene: TRBJ2-1
CDR3 protein: CASSFSRREQFF
CDR3 DNA: TGTGCCAGCAGCTTCTCAAGGCGCGAGCAGTTCTTC

clone size: NA
V gene: TRBV25-1
D gene: NA
J gene: TRBJ1-2
CDR3 protein: CASGPRGLNYGYTF
CDR3 DNA: TGTGCCAGCGGGCCCCGAGGTTTGAACTATGGCTACACCTTC

clone size: few
V gene: TRBV28
D gene: NA
J gene: TRBJ1-2
CDR3 protein: CASTSKTGGIYGYTF
CDR3 DNA: TGTGCCAGCACTTCCAAAACGGGGGGAATCTATGGCTACACCTTC

clone size: few
V gene: TRBV6-5
D gene: NA
J gene: TRBJ2-5
CDR3 protein: CASSWFQETQYF
CDR3 DNA: TGTGCCAGCAGTTGGTTCCAAGAGACCCAGTACTTC

clone size: few
V gene: TRBV3-1
D gene: TRBD2
J gene: TRBJ2-1
CDR3 protein: CASSQEEAGAVDEQFF
CDR3 DNA: TGTGCCAGCAGCCAAGAGGAAGCGGGGGCCGTCGACGAGCAGTTCTTC

clone size: few
V gene: TRBV6-1
D gene: NA
J gene: TRBJ2-5
CDR3 protein: CASSEKAWGPETQYF
CDR3 DNA: TGTGCCAGCAGTGAAAAAGCGTGGGGACCTGAGACCCAGTACTTC

clone size: few
V gene: TRBV28
D gene: NA
J gene: TRBJ2-5
CDR3 protein: CATRLTHQETQYF
CDR3 DNA: TGTGCCACCCGACTGACACACCAAGAGACCCAGTACTTC

clone size: few
V gene: TRBV21-1
D gene: NA
J gene: TRBJ2-5
CDR3 protein: CASGSIITGPWKQETQYF
CDR3 DNA: TGTGCCAGTGGAAGTATAATCACAGGGCCGTGGAAGCAAGAGACCCAGTACTTC

clone size: many
V gene: TRBV28
D gene: TRBD1
J gene: TRBJ1-2
CDR3 protein: CASSSSGGYGYTF
CDR3 DNA: TGTGCCAGCAGTTCGTCAGGGGGCTATGGCTACACCTTC

clone size: NA
V gene: TRBV12-3/TRBV12-4
D gene: TRBD1
J gene: TRBJ1-2
CDR3 protein: CASSAQGARDGYTF
CDR3 DNA: TGTGCCAGCAGCGCACAGGGGGCGCGGGATGGCTACACCTTC

clone size: few
V gene: TRBV10-3
D gene: NA
J gene: TRBJ2-5
CDR3 protein: CAINNAGEVETQYF
CDR3 DNA: TGTGCCATCAATAACGCAGGGGAGGTTGAGACCCAGTACTTC

clone size: many
V gene: TRBV6-1
D gene: NA
J gene: TRBJ1-5
CDR3 protein: CASSGPRGIGANQPQHF
CDR3 DNA: TGTGCCAGCAGTGGTCCGAGAGGGATAGGGGCCAATCAGCCCCAGCATTTT

clone size: NA
V gene: TRBV20-1
D gene: NA
J gene: TRBJ2-3
CDR3 protein: CSAQQVTDTQYF
CDR3 DNA: TGCAGTGCTCAGCAGGTCACAGATACGCAGTATTTT

clone size: few
V gene: TRBV12-3/TRBV12-4
D gene: NA
J gene: TRBJ2-7
CDR3 protein: CASSFQQGGYEQYF
CDR3 DNA: TGTGCCAGCAGTTTTCAACAGGGAGGTTACGAGCAGTACTTC

clone size: NA
V gene: TRBV12-3/TRBV12-4
D gene: TRBD1
J gene: TRBJ1-6
CDR3 protein: CASSSSSGQGNSPLHF
CDR3 DNA: TGTGCCAGCAGTTCCTCCTCCGGACAGGGAAATTCACCCCTCCACTTT

clone size: NA
V gene: TRBV30
D gene: TRBD1
J gene: TRBJ1-4
CDR3 protein: CAWKPPDRDEKLFF
CDR3 DNA: TGTGCCTGGAAGCCCCCGGACAGGGATGAAAAACTGTTTTTT

clone size: few
V gene: TRBV5-1
D gene: NA
J gene: TRBJ2-1
CDR3 protein: CASSPESGFEQFF
CDR3 DNA: TGCGCCAGCAGCCCGGAGTCGGGTTTTGAGCAGTTCTTC

clone size: NA
V gene: TRBV6-5
D gene: NA
J gene: TRBJ1-2
CDR3 protein: CASRDGGGGYTF
CDR3 DNA: TGTGCCAGCAGGGACGGGGGAGGGGGCTACACCTTC

clone size: many
V gene: TRBV27
D gene: NA
J gene: TRBJ1-5
CDR3 protein: CASSLVSNQPQHF
CDR3 DNA: TGTGCCAGCAGTTTAGTTAGCAATCAGCCCCAGCATTTT

clone size: few
V gene: TRBV27
D gene: TRBD2
J gene: TRBJ2-1
CDR3 protein: CASTRLAGGLEQFF
CDR3 DNA: TGTGCCAGCACCCGACTAGCGGGGGGCCTTGAGCAGTTCTTC

clone size: NA
V gene: TRBV6-1
D gene: TRBD1
J gene: TRBJ2-1
CDR3 protein: CASSEGDRGIGAKFF
CDR3 DNA: TGTGCCAGCAGTGAAGGGGACAGAGGAATAGGAGCCAAGTTCTTC

clone size: few
V gene: TRBV6-6
D gene: TRBD2
J gene: TRBJ2-7
CDR3 protein: CASSSLGGSKNEQYF
CDR3 DNA: TGTGCCAGCAGTTCGCTGGGGGGGAGTAAGAACGAGCAGTACTTC

clone size: few
V gene: TRBV7-2
D gene: NA
J gene: TRBJ2-7
CDR3 protein: CASSTAPASYEQYF
CDR3 DNA: TGTGCCAGCAGCACCGCGCCCGCTTCCTACGAGCAGTACTTC